This TCR beta chain comes out of a study of control samples from healthy donors and cancer patients. The germline gives CDR1 LNHNV, CDR2 YYDKDF (reference sequence). Trimming removed 0 bases from V and 0 bases from J, with 9 bases in between. There are 16 residues in the CDR3. Assay used: immunoSEQ multiplex PCR; TCRdb lists only in-frame clones, some missing. The sample has 150,000 to 200,000 clones, roughly 89% seen once. This clonotype originated in a woman between 45 and 60 years old in good health. The gene calls are TRBV15 and TRBJ2-1; weak D call: TRBD2 (6 bases). The sample consisted of blood. CDR3 loop: CATSRDSGSSYNEQFF. The CDR3 nucleotides are TGTGCCACCAGCAGAGATAGCGGTAGCTCCTACAATGAGCAGTTCTTC.